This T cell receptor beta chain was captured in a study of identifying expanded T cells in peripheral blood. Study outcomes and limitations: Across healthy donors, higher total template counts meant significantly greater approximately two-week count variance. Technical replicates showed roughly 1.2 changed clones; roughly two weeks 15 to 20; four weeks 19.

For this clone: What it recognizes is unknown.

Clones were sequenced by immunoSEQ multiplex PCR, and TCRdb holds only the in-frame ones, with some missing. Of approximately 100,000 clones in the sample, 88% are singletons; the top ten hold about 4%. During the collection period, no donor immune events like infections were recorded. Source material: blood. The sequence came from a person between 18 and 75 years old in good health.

This chain's CDR3 is CASLMGQGALSNQPQHF. Here the CDR3 DNA reads TGTGCCAGCCTCATGGGGCAGGGTGCTTTGAGCAATCAGCCCCAGCATTTT. The gene calls are TRBV11-2 and TRBJ1-5, with D maybe TRBD1 (5 bases). The V gene lost 8 bases and the J gene lost 1 base, with 21 bases spanning the gap. This CDR3 is 17 amino acids long. Germline V gene data show CDR1 as SGHAT and CDR2 as FQNNGV.